Each of the 27 T cell receptor beta chains below was sequenced from the same sample in a study of glioma-infiltrating T cells. Using RNA template, CDR3s of TCR alpha and beta were amplified with iRepertoire arm-PCR. TCRdb fed the multiplex PCR reads into MiXCR, producing one record per CDR3 protein. Of over 140,000 distinct CDR3 sequences listed, about 39% are singletons. What was sequenced was glioma tissue, nonneoplastic brain tissue, or PBMCs (not recorded which). The receptors were sampled from a human donor with low-grade glioma or glioblastoma, undergoing nonglioma brain surgery, or in good health (not recorded which).

This clonotype was counted between two and nine times. The V call is TRBV28, the J call TRBJ1-1; D gene uncertain. Germline loops: CDR1 MDHEN, CDR2 SYDVKM. The CDR3 loop spans 13 amino acids. Trimming removed 7 bases at V and 4 bases at J, with 13 bases between. The CDR3 spells CASTIPVGTEAFF. DNA of the CDR3: TGTGCCAGCACCATCCCGGTGGGCACTGAAGCTTTCTTT.

The V call is TRBV24-1, the J call TRBJ2-1, with unresolved D. In germline, CDR1 is KGHDR, CDR2 SFDVKD. The CDR3 sequence is 15 residues long. Deletions cut 3 bases from V and 5 bases from J, with 13 bases between. This chain's CDR3 is CATSDPGPVDNEQFF. The CDR3 DNA reads TGTGCCACCAGTGATCCCGGGCCGGTAGACAATGAGCAGTTCTTC.

This clonotype was observed a handful of times. The V and J genes are TRBV27 and TRBJ1-6, with 8 bases that match TRBD1. This CDR3 contains 14 residues. Germline V gene lookup returns CDR1 MNHEY and CDR2 SMNVEV (reference sequence). V trimming: 5 bases; J trimming: 10 bases; junction bases outside the gene matches: 7. CDR3 sequence: CASSPGQGLSPLHF. The CDR3 coding sequence is TGTGCCAGCAGTCCTGGACAGGGTTTATCACCCCTCCACTTT.

CDR3 sequence reads: CASSMDRENEQFF. CDR3 nucleotides: TGTGCCAGCAGTATGGACAGGGAGAATGAGCAGTTCTTC. This chain connects TRBV2 to TRBJ2-1, with 8 bases matching TRBD1. This CDR3 contains 13 residues. Germline V gene lookup returns CDR1 SNHLY and CDR2 FYNNEI. The trim removed 5 bases at V and 7 bases at J, leaving 4 bases unmatched.

On this clonotype itself: One end of the junction varies from germline; a read error may be responsible. The chain recombines TRBV6-1 with TRBJ2-3, with 7 bases lining up with TRBD1. The CDR3 extends over 14 amino acids. CDR1 and CDR2 (germline): MNHNS, SASEGT. CDR3 amino acids: CASRLGQDTDTKYF. As DNA, the CDR3 is TGTGCCAGCAGGCTAGGACAGGACACAGATACGAAGTATTTT.

This clonotype was counted between two and nine times. CDR3 bases: TGTGCCAGCCGGCGTCCCGGGGACAATGAGCAGTTCTTC. Protein product: CASRRPGDNEQFF. The chain has TRBV7-2 and TRBJ2-1; a possible D gene is TRBD2 (5 bases). Germline V gene lookup returns CDR1 SGHTA and CDR2 FQGNSA. The CDR3 length is 13 residues. Between the trimmed V and J ends, which lost 8 bases and 5 bases, there was a span of 13 bases.

The DNA for the CDR3 is TGTGCCAGCAGTTTTGACAGGATCGCCTACGAGCAGTACTTC. Encoded protein: CASSFDRIAYEQYF. This chain uses TRBV27 with TRBJ2-7; perhaps TRBD1 as D (6 bases). CDR3 length equals 14 residues. Germline values: CDR1 MNHEY, CDR2 SMNVEV (reference sequence). V was shortened by 3 bases and J by 2 bases, with 11 bases between the two germline ends.

This sequence joins TRBV9 and TRBJ1-3; no clear D. This CDR3 spans 15 amino acids. Germline V CDR1 and CDR2: SGDLS, YYNGEE. The V and J ends lost 0 bases and 2 bases respectively, with 9 bases between them. The CDR3 spells CASSVDSSTGNTIYF. In DNA form, the CDR3 reads TGTGCCAGCAGCGTAGACAGTTCCACTGGAAACACCATATATTTT. The full variable domain, completed using reference TRBV9 and TRBJ1-3, is DSGVTQTPKHLITATGQRVTLRCSPRSGDLSVYWYQQSLDQGLQFLIQYYNGEERAKGNILERFSAQQFPDLHSELNLSSLELGDSALYFCASSVDSSTGNTIYFGEGSWLTVV.

The sample holds a few counts of this clonotype. The chain has TRBV4-1 and TRBJ2-1; perhaps TRBD2 as D (5 bases). V was cut by 0 bases and J by 6 bases, with 9 bases left in between. The CDR3 loop spans 14 amino acids. CDR1 is MGHRA, CDR2 YSYEKL, per germline. The CDR3 coding sequence is TGCGCCAGCAGCCAAGATTTCAGCGGCAATGAGCAGTTCTTC. Its protein is CASSQDFSGNEQFF.

The genes are TRBV11-1 and TRBJ2-1, with 8 bases aligning to TRBD1. Trimming removed 4 bases from V and 10 bases from J; junction bases left unmatched: 9. The CDR3 runs to 14 residues. In germline, CDR1 is SGHAT, CDR2 FQDESV (reference sequence). The CDR3 nucleotides are TGTGCCAGCAGCTCAGACAGGGGATTCTTCGAGCAGTTCTTC. Protein: CASSSDRGFFEQFF.

This clonotype has only a few counts. The rearrangement joins TRBV6-1 to TRBJ2-3; TRBD2 might be the D (6 bases). The CDR3 has 12 amino acids. Germline V gene sequence: CDR1 MNHNS, CDR2 SASEGT. The V end lost 6 bases, the J end lost 8 bases, and 12 bases lay between the germline ends. The CDR3 sequence is CASRPAGGTQYF. The DNA of the CDR3 is TGTGCCAGCAGGCCGGCCGGGGGTACGCAGTATTTT.

The chain recombines TRBV4-1 with TRBJ2-1, with 8 bases that match TRBD2. Trimming cost V 4 bases and J 7 bases; bases outside gene matches: 9. Germline values: CDR1 MGHRA, CDR2 YSYEKL. This CDR3 contains 15 residues. CDR3 in amino acids: CASSRDLREGNEQFF. In nucleotides, the CDR3 is TGCGCCAGCAGCCGCGATCTCCGGGAGGGAAATGAGCAGTTCTTC.

This chain uses TRBV20-1 with TRBJ2-1; D gene uncertain. The CDR3 extends over 11 amino acids. With 6 bases removed from V and 3 bases from J, the gap between germline ends came to 6 bases. Germline CDR1 is DFQATT and CDR2 is SNEGSKA (reference sequence). CDR3 sequence: CSASFYNEQFF. In nucleotides, the CDR3 is TGCAGTGCCAGTTTCTACAATGAGCAGTTCTTC.

The V call is TRBV20-1, the J call TRBJ2-7, with D unresolved. The CDR3 has 12 amino acids. The V gene lost 1 base and the J gene lost 0 bases, with 4 bases spanning the gap. Germline CDR1 reads DFQATT; CDR2 reads SNEGSKA (reference sequence). CDR3 coding DNA: TGCAGTGCTAGAGTCAACTCCTACGAGCAGTACTTC. This encodes CSARVNSYEQYF.

The V call is TRBV18, the J call TRBJ1-1, with 7 bases aligning to TRBD1. With V trimmed by 3 bases and J by 10 bases, 8 bases remained unmatched. The CDR3 sequence is 13 residues long. CDR1 and CDR2 from the germline V gene are KGHSH and LQKENI. CDR3 sequence: CASSPDRDSLAFF. CDR3 in DNA: TGTGCCAGCTCACCGGATAGGGACAGCTTAGCTTTCTTT.

The CDR3 sequence is CASSSSGRIGNEQFF. DNA of the CDR3: TGTGCCAGCAGCTCAAGCGGGAGAATTGGCAATGAGCAGTTCTTC. The rearrangement joins TRBV7-2 to TRBJ2-1, with 8 bases lining up with TRBD2. Germline CDR1 SGHTA, CDR2 FQGNSA. Trimming removed 4 bases from V and 6 bases from J; junction bases left unmatched: 8. The CDR3 loop spans 15 amino acids.

J is TRBJ2-7 and V is TRBV20-1; D not resolved. The CDR3 spans 13 residues. Trimming took off 6 bases at V and 1 base at J, with 13 bases between the two ends. Germline-derived CDR1 and CDR2 are DFQATT and SNEGSKA (reference sequence). The CDR3 sequence is CSAISDGSYEQYF. As DNA, the CDR3 is TGCAGTGCCATCTCTGACGGGTCCTACGAGCAGTACTTC.

The J gene is TRBJ2-7, the V gene TRBV28; weak D call: TRBD1 (6 bases). From germline, CDR1 is MDHEN and CDR2 SYDVKM. The CDR3 runs to 14 residues. V shed 2 bases and J shed 4 bases, with 12 bases lying between them. This CDR3 reads CASSLPRGMYEQYF. The CDR3 DNA is TGTGCCAGCAGTTTACCTAGGGGGATGTACGAGCAGTACTTC.

J is TRBJ2-7 and V is TRBV6-6, with 9 bases lining up with TRBD1. The V gene end was trimmed by 9 bases and the J gene end by 3 bases; junction bases not matched to a gene: 9. The V gene's germline CDR1 is MNHNY and CDR2 SVGAGI (reference sequence). The CDR3 contains 14 residues. Here the CDR3 reads CARNPGQGVYEQYF. DNA for the CDR3: TGTGCCAGAAACCCGGGACAGGGAGTCTACGAGCAGTACTTC.

This clonotype came up a few times. The V call is TRBV6-6, the J call TRBJ2-1, with 10 bases aligning to TRBD1. V dropped 2 bases and J dropped 7; count of bases not matched to a gene: 14. Germline values: CDR1 MNHNY, CDR2 SVGAGI (reference sequence). The CDR3 is made up of 18 amino acids. The CDR3 bases are TGTGCCAGCAGTTACCGGGCCCAGGGGACAGGGGTAGGAAATGAGCAGTTCTTC. Residues: CASSYRAQGTGVGNEQFF.

This clonotype was observed a few times. The J gene is TRBJ2-3, the V gene TRBV4-1; 7 nucleotides match TRBD1. The V gene end was trimmed by 0 bases and the J gene end by 1 base; junction bases not matched to a gene: 7. The germline V gene has CDR1 MGHRA and CDR2 YSYEKL. The length of the CDR3 is 17 residues. The CDR3 spells CASSQDPTGSGTDTQYF. The CDR3, as DNA: TGCGCCAGCAGCCAAGATCCGACAGGGAGTGGCACAGATACGCAGTATTTT.

This chain joins TRBV6-2 or TRBV6-3 and TRBJ2-3; D not resolved. V was pared by 5 bases and J by 3 bases, with 6 bases between. This CDR3 has 12 amino acids. The germline V gene encodes CDR1 MNHEY and CDR2 SVGEGT. The CDR3 loop reads CASSTWTDTQYF. As DNA, the CDR3 is TGTGCCAGCAGTACATGGACAGATACGCAGTATTTT.

The V and J genes are TRBV6-1 and TRBJ2-3, with 9 bases fitting TRBD2. The germline V gene encodes CDR1 MNHNS and CDR2 SASEGT. The V segment lost 6 bases and the J segment 2 bases; nucleotides outside the gene matches: 3. CDR3 length: 14 residues. CDR3: CASRASGDTDTQYF. In nucleotides, the CDR3 is TGTGCCAGCAGGGCTAGCGGGGACACAGATACGCAGTATTTT.

The gene calls are TRBV7-2 and TRBJ2-1, with D unresolved. V lost 0 bases and J lost 7, with 7 bases in between. The CDR3 has 13 amino acids. In germline, CDR1 is SGHTA, CDR2 FQGNSA. The CDR3 region has the DNA TGTGCCAGCAGCTTAGCAACGCAGAATGAGCAGTTCTTC. It translates to CASSLATQNEQFF.

The chain carries TRBV4-3 and TRBJ1-2; D may be TRBD1 (6 bases). Germline values: CDR1 LGHNA, CDR2 YSLEER. The CDR3 is 16 residues long. V lost 0 bases and J 7 bases, leaving 18 bases between the germline ends. DNA for the CDR3: TGCGCCAGCAGCCAAGATTGGGGGGCTGGGGAGGGTGGCTACACCTTC. Amino acids: CASSQDWGAGEGGYTF.

This clonotype was seen a handful of times. V gene TRBV7-8 combines with J gene TRBJ1-5, with 7 bases fitting TRBD1. Looked up from germline, CDR1 is SGHVS and CDR2 is FQNEAQ. The CDR3 extends over 14 amino acids. Trimming cost V 5 bases and J 5 bases; bases outside gene matches: 6. The CDR3 here is CASSPRTGDQPQHF. DNA of the CDR3: TGTGCCAGCAGCCCGCGGACAGGCGATCAGCCCCAGCATTTT.

V is TRBV29-1 and J is TRBJ1-1, with D tentatively TRBD1 (5 bases). The CDR3 length is 13 residues. V was trimmed by 4 bases and J by 1 base, leaving 10 bases between them. Germline lookup yields CDR1 SQVTM and CDR2 ANQGSEA. The CDR3 sequence: CSVVPGGNTEAFF. CDR3 in DNA: TGCAGCGTTGTCCCGGGGGGGAACACTGAAGCTTTCTTT.